This T cell receptor (beta chain) is from a study of CD4 T cells in relation to SARS-CoV-2 and coronaviruses. The study's findings and limits: Compared with monoreactive clones, crossreactive clones showed significantly weaker SARS-CoV-2 expansion.

Some clones are missing from TCRdb's copy, which holds only in-frame ones; the method was immunoSEQ multiplex PCR. The sample yields about 23,000 clones, about 80% seen once. Unexposed donor CD4+ T cells date from 2011-2018, before the COVID-19 pandemic. After around nine days of culture, CD4+ T cells were isolated. Comment on this clone: The antigen remains unidentified.

Trimming removed 2 bases from V and 7 bases from J, with 9 bases in between. This CDR3 contains 13 residues. Source material: CD4+ T cells from PBMCs, cultured in vitro. The chain carries TRBV12-3 or TRBV12-4 and TRBJ1-5; D is undetermined. The source of this sequence is a human donor in good health. CDR3 nucleotide sequence: TGTGCCAGCAGTTTACGGGAGGGCCAGCCCCAGCATTTT. Amino acid sequence: CASSLREGQPQHF.